What follows are 25 T cell receptor beta chains derived from one specimen sequenced in a study of blood T cell repertoires in COVID-19. The protocol was immunoSEQ multiplex PCR, while the TCRdb copy is restricted to in-frame clones and leaves out a portion. The profile shows around 260,000 clones, around 87% of them singletons. The sample was peripheral blood. The receptors derive from a woman in her forties who had recovered from COVID-19.

The rearrangement links TRBV5-1 to TRBJ2-2; 15 bases fit TRBD2. V trimming: 2 bases; J trimming: 3 bases; junction bases outside the gene matches: 5. The CDR3 length is 18 residues. Germline V gene data show CDR1 as SGHRS and CDR2 as YFSETQ. CDR3 nucleotides: TGCGCCAGCAGCTTAACCGGGACTAGCGGGGGGCACACCGGGGAGCTGTTTTTT. Its protein product is CASSLTGTSGGHTGELFF.

The chain recombines TRBV6-2 or TRBV6-3 with TRBJ1-3; D is possibly TRBD1 (6 bases). Trimming took 2 bases from V and 0 from J, leaving 17 bases between them. Germline V gives CDR1 MNHEY, CDR2 SVGEGT. The CDR3 length is 18 residues. Here the CDR3 DNA reads TGTGCCAGCAGTTACCCGGACAGTGAGGGGAGCTCTGGAAACACCATATATTTT. It yields the protein CASSYPDSEGSSGNTIYF.

The rearrangement uses TRBV5-4 and TRBJ2-7, with a possible D match to TRBD1 (6 bases). The length of the CDR3 is 14 residues. The V end was cut by 3 bases, the J end by 4 bases, with 14 bases between. Per the germline V gene, CDR1 is SGHNT and CDR2 is YYREEE (reference sequence). The CDR3 DNA is TGTGCCAGCAGCTCTCTACAGGGTCGGTACGAGCAGTACTTC. It specifies CASSSLQGRYEQYF.

V gene TRBV15 combines with J gene TRBJ1-2; possibly TRBD1 for D (6 bases). The CDR3 runs 14 residues. The germline V gene has CDR1 LNHNV and CDR2 YYDKDF (reference sequence). Trimming stripped 0 bases from V and 4 bases from J, with 9 bases between. CDR3 nucleotides: TGTGCCACCAGCAGAGACAGGGGCGGCTATGGCTACACCTTC. This sequence encodes CATSRDRGGYGYTF.

This clone was recorded a few times. The chain couples TRBV10-3 to TRBJ1-1, with D possibly TRBD1 on 6 matching bases. V was clipped by 7 bases and J by 1 base, with 13 bases between them. CDR1 and CDR2 (germline): ENHRY, SYGVKD. This CDR3 has 14 amino acids. CDR3 nucleotides: TGTGCCATCAAGTTGGGGGCAGGGAACACTGAAGCTTTCTTT. It yields the protein CAIKLGAGNTEAFF.

The chain recombines TRBV11-2 with TRBJ1-1; a weak D match, TRBD1 (6 bases). Trimming took off 5 bases at V and 0 bases at J, with 13 bases between the two ends. Germline assignment: CDR1 SGHAT and CDR2 FQNNGV. The CDR3 consists of 15 residues. In DNA, the CDR3 is TGTGCCAGCAGCCCCACAGGACAGTTGAACACTGAAGCTTTCTTT. As protein: CASSPTGQLNTEAFF.

The J gene is TRBJ2-3, the V gene TRBV7-9; a possible D gene is TRBD1 (6 bases). Germline V gives CDR1 SEHNR, CDR2 FQNEAQ (reference sequence). V was clipped by 4 bases and J by 9 bases, with 11 bases between them. There are 12 residues in the CDR3. In DNA, the CDR3 is TGTGCCAGCAGCTCGGACAGCTCAACGCAGTATTTT. Translating gives CASSSDSSTQYF.

This clone was seen once. J is TRBJ1-1 and V is TRBV13; maybe TRBD1 (5 bases). This CDR3 is built from 16 residues. Per germline, CDR1 PRHDT and CDR2 FYEKMQ (reference sequence). The germline V and J ends were trimmed by 3 bases and 0 bases, with 14 bases remaining between them. The CDR3, as DNA: TGTGCCAGCAGCTTCATGCGGGACTTCGTGAACACTGAAGCTTTCTTT. This translates into CASSFMRDFVNTEAFF.

The chain is built from TRBV5-5 and TRBJ2-7, with D maybe TRBD2 (6 bases). Trimming pared 0 bases from V and 3 bases from J, leaving 10 bases between. This CDR3 spans 14 amino acids. CDR1 is SGHKS, CDR2 YYEKEE, per germline (reference sequence). The CDR3 DNA follows: TGTGCCAGCAGCTTGGAGGTGGGGGGCTACGAGCAGTACTTC. The encoded protein is CASSLEVGGYEQYF.

The CDR3 sequence is CAWSRRGLGAFF. CDR3 nucleotide sequence: TGTGCCTGGAGTCGCAGGGGCCTGGGGGCTTTCTTT. V gene TRBV30 combines with J gene TRBJ1-1; D possibly corresponds to TRBD1 (6 bases). The germline CDR1 and CDR2 sequences are GTSNPN and SVGIG (reference sequence). V was trimmed by 2 bases and J by 11 bases, leaving 15 bases between them. CDR3 length: 12 amino acids.

This chain uses TRBV18 with TRBJ2-2, with D possibly being TRBD1 (6 bases). Germline-derived CDR1 and CDR2 are KGHSH and LQKENI. Deletions cut 1 base from V and 4 bases from J, with 13 bases between. The CDR3 is 16 amino acids. CDR3 sequence reads: CASSPQQGYGTGELFF. CDR3 nucleotide sequence: TGTGCCAGCTCACCACAGCAGGGGTATGGCACCGGGGAGCTGTTTTTT.

This sequence joins TRBV10-1 and TRBJ1-1; D is uncertain. Trimming cost V 6 bases and J 1 base, with 12 bases left between them. There are 14 residues in the CDR3. CDR1 is WNHNN and CDR2 is SYGVQD in the germline V gene (reference sequence). CDR3 region: CASSGSGRNTEAFF. The CDR3 DNA follows: TGCGCCAGCAGCGGTAGTGGGAGGAACACTGAAGCTTTCTTT.

This chain joins TRBV18 and TRBJ1-2, with 8 bases fitting TRBD1. CDR1 and CDR2 from the germline V gene are KGHSH and LQKENI. The CDR3 covers 13 residues. J was trimmed by 10 bases and V by 6 bases; bases with no gene match: 10. In DNA, the CDR3 is TGTGCCAGCTCGGCCGGGCAGGGGGCGGTCTACACCTTC. Protein product: CASSAGQGAVYTF.

The chain links TRBV6-1 to TRBJ1-2; D unclear. CDR3 length equals 13 residues. Trimming cost V 2 bases and J 9 bases, with 13 bases left between them. Germline V gene sequence: CDR1 MNHNS, CDR2 SASEGT. CDR3 nucleotide sequence: TGTGCCAGCAGTGAATGGGTCCGGGGAAGCTACACCTTC. Protein: CASSEWVRGSYTF.

This clone was observed a few times. This chain connects TRBV6-5 to TRBJ1-6, with TRBD1 matching 10 bases. The CDR3 runs 15 residues. CDR1 and CDR2 (germline): MNHEY, SVGAGI. Unmatched junction bases numbered 9, after V lost 6 bases and J lost 10 bases. In DNA form, the CDR3 reads TGTGCCAGCAGGACCGGGGACAGGGGTCGGTCACCCCTCCACTTT. This gives the protein CASRTGDRGRSPLHF.

The rearrangement links TRBV2 to TRBJ2-7; TRBD1 is a possible D gene (5 bases). Germline-derived CDR1 and CDR2 are SNHLY and FYNNEI. CDR3 length equals 13 residues. Trimming removed 7 bases from V and 5 bases from J, with 15 bases in between. The CDR3 loop reads CASNRGWGDEQYF. The DNA of the CDR3 is TGTGCCAGCAATAGGGGTTGGGGCGACGAGCAGTACTTC.

This chain links TRBV6-5 with TRBJ1-1, with D maybe TRBD1 (5 bases). V lost 2 bases and J 10 bases, leaving 17 bases between the germline ends. This CDR3 is built from 14 residues. The germline gives CDR1 MNHEY, CDR2 SVGAGI. The CDR3 loop is CASSYVQGPFGAFF. The CDR3, as DNA: TGTGCCAGCAGTTACGTTCAGGGCCCGTTTGGAGCTTTCTTT.

The rearrangement joins TRBV6-1 to TRBJ1-5; D not certain. Trimming cost V 2 bases and J 11 bases, with 22 bases left between them. CDR3 size: 16 residues. Germline CDR1 and CDR2: MNHNS and SASEGT. The CDR3 nucleotides read TGTGCCAGCAGTGAATGGGTGGCAGCTGGGAGAGGGTCCCAGCATTTT. This sequence encodes CASSEWVAAGRGSQHF.

The chain combines TRBV9 with TRBJ1-1; D is unresolved. The CDR3 has 15 amino acids. Trimming left V 4 bases short and J 3 bases short, with 16 bases between. Germline CDR1 and CDR2: SGDLS and YYNGEE. The CDR3 bases are TGTGCCAGCAGCTTGAGTTTAGCAGCCGACACTGAAGCTTTCTTT. Protein sequence: CASSLSLAADTEAFF.

The chain joins TRBV7-6 to TRBJ2-5; 14 bases are shared with TRBD2. This CDR3 spans 17 amino acids. CDR1 is SGHVS and CDR2 is FNYEAQ in the germline V gene. V lost 1 base to trimming and J lost 2 bases; unmatched junction nucleotides: 3. The CDR3 is CASSLGTSGGLQETQYF. The CDR3, as DNA: TGTGCCAGCAGCTTAGGGACTAGCGGGGGGCTTCAAGAGACCCAGTACTTC.

The rearrangement joins TRBV5-6 to TRBJ1-2; possible D gene TRBD1, 5 bases. CDR1 is SGHDT and CDR2 is YYEEEE in the germline V gene. The ends were cut back, 2 bases at V and 8 bases at J, with 13 bases in the middle. CDR3 length: 13 amino acids. The CDR3 coding sequence is TGTGCCAGCAGCTTCTCAGGGAGGGACGGCTACACCTTC. Translation: CASSFSGRDGYTF. Looking up the rest from reference TRBV5-6 and TRBJ1-2 gives the full variable domain: DAGVTQSPTHLIKTRGQQVTLRCSPKSGHDTVSWYQQALGQGPQFIFQYYEEEERQRGNFPDRFSGHQFPNYSSELNVNALLLGDSALYLCASSFSGRDGYTFGSGTRLTVV.

The chain recombines TRBV19 with TRBJ1-5, with TRBD1 matching over 7 bases. The V gene end was trimmed by 5 bases and the J gene end by 5 bases; junction bases not matched to a gene: 12. The germline CDR1 and CDR2 sequences are LNHDA and SQIVND (reference sequence). The CDR3 contains 16 residues. The DNA of the CDR3 is TGTGCCAGTAGTCGATGGACAGGACCGCGGCATCAGCCCCAGCATTTT. Amino acids: CASSRWTGPRHQPQHF.

In this sample, this clone turned up once. The V gene is TRBV14, the J gene TRBJ2-5; possibly TRBD2 for D (5 bases). Trimming took off 1 base at V and 7 bases at J, with 22 bases between the two ends. Germline lookup yields CDR1 SGHDN and CDR2 FVKESK. The CDR3 extends over 17 amino acids. CDR3 loop: CASSQAEVLGPRGTQYF. The CDR3 region has the DNA TGTGCCAGCAGCCAAGCGGAGGTACTAGGGCCCCGGGGGACCCAGTACTTC.

The rearrangement links TRBV13 to TRBJ2-7, with D hard to call. V was trimmed by 2 bases and J by 2 bases, leaving 10 bases between them. This CDR3 contains 14 residues. The germline CDR1 and CDR2 sequences are PRHDT and FYEKMQ (reference sequence). The CDR3 DNA reads TGTGCCAGCAGCTTACTGGCGGCGACCTACGAGCAGTACTTC. Protein product: CASSLLAATYEQYF.

This sequence joins TRBV4-1 and TRBJ2-2; 7 bases line up with TRBD1. Trimming at V came to 0 bases and at J to 0 bases, leaving 7 bases not matched to a gene. The CDR3 has 18 residues. In germline, CDR1 is MGHRA, CDR2 YSYEKL. The CDR3 region is CASSQDMLGTANTGELFF. The CDR3 coding sequence is TGCGCCAGCAGCCAAGATATGCTCGGGACAGCGAACACCGGGGAGCTGTTTTTT.